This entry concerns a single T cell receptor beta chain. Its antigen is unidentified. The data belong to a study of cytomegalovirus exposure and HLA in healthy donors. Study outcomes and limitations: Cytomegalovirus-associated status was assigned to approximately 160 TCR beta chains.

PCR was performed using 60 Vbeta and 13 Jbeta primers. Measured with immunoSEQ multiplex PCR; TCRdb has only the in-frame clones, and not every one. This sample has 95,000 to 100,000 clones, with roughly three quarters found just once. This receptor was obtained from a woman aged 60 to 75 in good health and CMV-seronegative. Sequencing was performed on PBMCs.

CDR3 DNA: TGCGCCAGCAGCTTGTATACCGGGACTAGCGCTATCAATGAGCAGTTCTTC. Translating gives CASSLYTGTSAINEQFF. The genes are TRBV5-1 and TRBJ2-1; 10 bases line up with TRBD2. Germline V gene sequence: CDR1 SGHRS, CDR2 YFSETQ. V lost 1 base, J lost 6 bases, and 10 bases stayed unmatched. The CDR3 contains 17 residues.